Presented here are 14 T cell receptor beta chains from one specimen sequenced in a study of blood T cell repertoires in COVID-19 (dated by TCRdb to about 2020). The library was prepared using the immunoSEQ multiplex PCR assay. Entries here come from immuneACCESS through TCRdb and include only in-frame sequences with V and J called. Some clones fail to appear in such tables; in the studies checked, an unresolved V gene covers under half of the shortfall, and the cause of the remainder is unknown. The sample profile shows about 220,000 clones; about nine tenths of them were found once. The ten biggest clones cover more than 3.5% of the sample. The specimen was PBMCs or T cells enriched from blood (not recorded which). The receptors here all came from a woman in her thirties or forties with acute COVID-19.

The V gene is TRBV5-5, the J gene TRBJ2-7; D ambiguous. There are 13 residues in the CDR3. V lost 0 bases, J lost 5 bases, and 9 bases lay in between. Germline values: CDR1 SGHKS, CDR2 YYEKEE (reference sequence). The CDR3, as DNA: TGTGCCAGCAGCTTGGGTACAGTCGACGAGCAGTACGTC. This codes for CASSLGTVDEQYV.

The V call is TRBV14, the J call TRBJ2-7, with D perhaps matching TRBD2 (6 bases). The V gene lost 4 bases and the J gene lost 1 base, with 8 bases spanning the gap. The V gene's germline CDR1 is SGHDN and CDR2 FVKESK. The CDR3 covers 13 residues. For the CDR3, the DNA is TGTGCCAGCAGCCGGCGGGATTCCTACGAGCAGTACGTC. Its protein product is CASSRRDSYEQYV.

This clone was observed a few times. The chain employs TRBV7-8 and TRBJ2-3; 7 bases agree with TRBD1. Germline trimming cut 7 bases from V and 6 bases from J; bases unmatched to any gene: 16. Germline CDR1 reads SGHVS; CDR2 reads FQNEAQ. This CDR3 is built from 16 residues. The CDR3 loop reads CASTEGARGFADTQYF. The CDR3 coding sequence is TGTGCCAGCACCGAGGGGGCCAGGGGATTCGCCGATACGCAGTATTTT.

The chain employs TRBV27 and TRBJ1-5; no clear D. The CDR3 sequence is 14 residues long. V lost 5 bases and J 4 bases, leaving 12 bases between the germline ends. CDR1 and CDR2 from the germline V gene are MNHEY and SMNVEV (reference sequence). CDR3 in DNA: TGTGCCAGCAGTCCCAGCCAGGTTAATCAGCCCCAGCATTTT. Translation gives CASSPSQVNQPQHF.

V and J are TRBV4-3 and TRBJ2-1, with TRBD2 matching 9 bases. Germline-derived CDR1 and CDR2 are LGHNA and YSLEER. V was clipped by 0 bases and J by 1 base; unmatched bases: 19. The CDR3 length is 22 residues. In DNA, the CDR3 is TGCGCCAGCAGCCAAGACCGTACAGCTATAGTGCGGCGGGGGGGATCCTACAATGAGCAGTTCTTC. As protein: CASSQDRTAIVRRGGSYNEQFF.

The V and J genes are TRBV2 and TRBJ1-3; 11 nucleotides line up with TRBD1. The germline V gene encodes CDR1 SNHLY and CDR2 FYNNEI. This CDR3 has 15 residues. V was clipped by 4 bases and J by 6 bases; unmatched bases: 5. The CDR3 here is CASSAWTGGENTIYF. DNA of the CDR3: TGTGCCAGCAGTGCATGGACAGGGGGCGAAAACACCATATATTTT.

This chain connects TRBV9 to TRBJ2-3, with 7 positions matching TRBD1. Germline assignment: CDR1 SGDLS and CDR2 YYNGEE. The CDR3 covers 17 residues. V trimming: 4 bases; J trimming: 2 bases; junction bases outside the gene matches: 13. CDR3 residues: CASSRGQSISHTDTQYF. The CDR3, as DNA: TGTGCCAGCAGCCGGGGACAGTCTATTTCTCACACAGATACGCAGTATTTT.

The chain has TRBV5-1 and TRBJ1-1, with 7 bases aligning to TRBD1. The trim removed 3 bases at V and 0 bases at J, leaving 5 bases unmatched. The CDR3 is 15 amino acids. Germline CDR1 SGHRS, CDR2 YFSETQ. The CDR3: CASSSWTGVNTEAFF. The CDR3 DNA reads as TGCGCCAGCAGCTCATGGACAGGAGTGAACACTGAAGCTTTCTTT.

The CDR3 DNA sequence: TGTGCCAGCAGCCCGGGACAGGTACGGAACCCGTACAATGAGCAGTTCTTC. Translation gives CASSPGQVRNPYNEQFF. The chain employs TRBV5-4 and TRBJ2-1; 8 bases fit TRBD1. Trimming took 4 bases from V and 4 from J; bases not matched to a gene: 13. CDR1 and CDR2 from the germline V gene are SGHNT and YYREEE (reference sequence). The CDR3 has 17 amino acids.

This clone was seen a single time. The rearrangement links TRBV2 to TRBJ1-1, with D perhaps TRBD1 (5 bases). CDR1 and CDR2 from the germline V gene are SNHLY and FYNNEI. There are 13 residues in the CDR3. Trimming stripped 4 bases from V and 4 bases from J, with 10 bases between. CDR3 coding DNA: TGTGCCAGCAGTGCAGGGTTGGGCACTGAAGCTTTCTTT. Encoded protein: CASSAGLGTEAFF.

V and J are TRBV7-6 and TRBJ2-5; D might be TRBD1 (6 bases). This CDR3 is 17 amino acids long. Germline V gives CDR1 SGHVS, CDR2 FNYEAQ. Deletions cut 8 bases from V and 0 bases from J, with 22 bases between. The CDR3 nucleotides are TGTGCCAGCCGAGCAGCACAGGGCTCGTATTACCAAGAGACCCAGTACTTC. It encodes CASRAAQGSYYQETQYF.

The chain is built from TRBV18 and TRBJ1-1; 9 nucleotides match TRBD1. V lost 4 bases, J lost 10 bases, and 10 bases stayed unmatched. The CDR3 is 14 residues long. Germline CDR1 is KGHSH and CDR2 is LQKENI. The CDR3 spells CASSLEGQGIGAFF. CDR3 DNA: TGTGCCAGCTCACTTGAGGGACAGGGAATTGGAGCTTTCTTT.

The rearrangement joins TRBV27 to TRBJ1-5, with TRBD1 as a possible D gene (5 bases). CDR1 MNHEY and CDR2 SMNVEV come from the germline V gene (reference sequence). The germline V and J ends were trimmed by 6 bases and 6 bases, with 15 bases remaining between them. The CDR3 has 14 amino acids. The CDR3 sequence: CASSPTGVGQPQHF. For the CDR3, the DNA is TGTGCCAGCAGCCCTACGGGGGTGGGTCAGCCCCAGCATTTT.

The chain uses TRBV5-1 and TRBJ1-5; the D gene is possibly TRBD1 (6 bases). The CDR3 spans 15 residues. Germline V gene sequence: CDR1 SGHRS, CDR2 YFSETQ. Trimming removed 0 bases from V and 6 bases from J, with 13 bases in between. Here the CDR3 DNA reads TGCGCCAGCAGCTTGGAAGGGGGACGGAGTCAGCCCCAGCATTTT. Protein product: CASSLEGGRSQPQHF.